Listed below are T cell receptor beta chains from one sample, sequenced in a study of blood T cell repertoires in COVID-19. Sequencing was performed with immunoSEQ multiplex PCR; in TCRdb, only in-frame clones are kept and a portion is missing. The table lists around 200,000 clones, around 84% of them singletons. The specimen sequenced was peripheral blood. These receptors were obtained from a woman older than 75 with active or convalescent COVID-19. CDR3s include the opening cysteine and the closing phenylalanine or tryptophan. Each record gives: V gene, J gene, clone size, D gene, CDR3 protein, CDR3 DNA. A D gene is named only where the DNA matches it firmly. Clone size is shown for a subset of rows, as once, few, many or a class of expanded clone.

TRBV4-2	TRBJ2-5	NA	NA	CASSQGTSQYF	TGTGCCAGCAGCCAAGGCACTAGCCAGTACTTC
TRBV30	TRBJ2-7	once	NA	CAWSYLEIGYEQYF	TGTGCCTGGAGTTATCTGGAGATCGGTTACGAGCAGTACTTC
TRBV7-2	TRBJ2-7	NA	NA	CASSLSGDEQYF	TGTGCCAGCAGCTTATCAGGCGACGAGCAGTACTTC
TRBV3-1/TRBV3-2	TRBJ2-3	NA	NA	CASSHLVLGGDSLGADTQYF	TGTGCCAGCAGCCACCTGGTTTTAGGCGGGGATTCCTTAGGGGCAGATACGCAGTATTTT
TRBV29-1	TRBJ2-3	NA	NA	CSVEAPRLADTQYF	TGCAGCGTTGAAGCCCCCCGACTAGCAGATACGCAGTATTTT
TRBV5-4	TRBJ1-6	NA	TRBD1	CASSSPTGGSNSPLHF	TGTGCCAGCAGCTCGCCGACAGGGGGCTCGAATTCACCCCTCCACTTT
TRBV10-3	TRBJ2-1	NA	NA	CATFSSVYNEQFF	TGTGCCACCTTTTCTAGCGTCTACAATGAGCAGTTCTTC
TRBV11-2	TRBJ1-3	NA	TRBD1	CASSPTGAAGNTIYF	TGTGCCAGCAGCCCTACAGGGGCAGCCGGAAACACCATATATTTT
TRBV15	TRBJ1-2	once	NA	CATSRDRIGANYGYTF	TGTGCCACCAGCAGAGATCGGATAGGGGCTAACTATGGCTACACCTTC
TRBV6-5	TRBJ2-5	NA	TRBD2	CASTLGGTRETQYF	TGTGCCAGCACTTTAGGAGGGACTAGAGAGACCCAGTACTTC
TRBV14	TRBJ2-7	NA	NA	CASSQDIYYEQYF	TGTGCCAGCAGCCAAGACATCTATTACGAGCAGTACTTC
TRBV12-3/TRBV12-4	TRBJ1-2	NA	NA	CASSLISGYGYTF	TGTGCCAGCAGTTTAATCTCGGGGTATGGCTACACCTTC
TRBV28	TRBJ1-1	NA	NA	CASSLQGINTEAFF	TGTGCCAGCAGTTTACAGGGAATTAACACTGAAGCTTTCTTT
TRBV7-2	TRBJ2-2	NA	NA	CASSLGYPRGELFF	TGTGCCAGCAGCTTAGGGTACCCGAGGGGGGAGCTGTTTTTT